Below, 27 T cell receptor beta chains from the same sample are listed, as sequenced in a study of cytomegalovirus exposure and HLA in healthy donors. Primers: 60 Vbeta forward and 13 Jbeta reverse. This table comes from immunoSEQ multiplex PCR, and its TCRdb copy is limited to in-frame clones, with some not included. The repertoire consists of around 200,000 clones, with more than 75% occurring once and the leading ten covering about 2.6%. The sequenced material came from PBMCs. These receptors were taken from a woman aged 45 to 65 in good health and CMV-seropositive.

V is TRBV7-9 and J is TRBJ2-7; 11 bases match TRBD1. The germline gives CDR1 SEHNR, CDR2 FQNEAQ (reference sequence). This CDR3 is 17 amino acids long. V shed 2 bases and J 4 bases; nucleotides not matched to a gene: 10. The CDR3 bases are TGTGCCAGCAGCTTATTAGGCCCCGGGACAGGGGGGTACGAGCAGTACTTC. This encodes CASSLLGPGTGGYEQYF.

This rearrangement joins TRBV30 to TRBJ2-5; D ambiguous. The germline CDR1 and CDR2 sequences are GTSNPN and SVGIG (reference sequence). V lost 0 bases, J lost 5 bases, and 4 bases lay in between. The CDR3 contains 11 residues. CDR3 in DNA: TGTGCCTGGAGTGTAGAGGAGACCCAGTACTTC. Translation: CAWSVEETQYF.

CDR3 in DNA: TGCGCCAGCAGCCGAACAGGGGAGGCTTGGACCGGGGAGCTGTTTTTT. Protein: CASSRTGEAWTGELFF. The V gene is TRBV4-1, the J gene TRBJ2-2; a possible D gene is TRBD1 (7 bases). The CDR3 contains 16 residues. V lost 4 bases, J lost 5 bases, and 17 bases lay in between. CDR1 and CDR2 (germline): MGHRA, YSYEKL.

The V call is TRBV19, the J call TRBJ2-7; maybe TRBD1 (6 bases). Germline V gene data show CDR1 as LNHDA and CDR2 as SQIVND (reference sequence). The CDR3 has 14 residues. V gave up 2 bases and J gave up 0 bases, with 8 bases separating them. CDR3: CASSIPGHSYEQYF. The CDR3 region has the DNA TGTGCCAGTAGTATACCGGGACACTCCTACGAGCAGTACTTC.

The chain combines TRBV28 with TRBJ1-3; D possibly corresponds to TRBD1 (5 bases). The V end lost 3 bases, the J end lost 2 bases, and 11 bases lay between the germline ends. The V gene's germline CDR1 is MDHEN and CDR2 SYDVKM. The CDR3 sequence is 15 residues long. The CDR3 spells CASSFWGRAGNTIYF. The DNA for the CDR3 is TGTGCCAGCAGTTTTTGGGGGAGGGCTGGAAACACCATATATTTT.

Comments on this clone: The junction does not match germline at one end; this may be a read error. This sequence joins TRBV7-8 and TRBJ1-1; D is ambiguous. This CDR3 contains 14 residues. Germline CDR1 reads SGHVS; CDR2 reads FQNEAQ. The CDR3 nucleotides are TGTGCCAGCAGGTTAGGTGTCGGGGACACTGAAGCTTTCTTT. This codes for CASRLGVGDTEAFF. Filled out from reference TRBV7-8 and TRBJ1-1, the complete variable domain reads GAGVSQSPRYKVAKRGQDVALRCDPISGHVSLFWYQQALGQGPEFLTYFQNEAQLDKSGLPSDRFFAERPEGSVSTLKIQRTQQEDSAVYLCASRLGVGDTEAFFGQGTRLTVV.

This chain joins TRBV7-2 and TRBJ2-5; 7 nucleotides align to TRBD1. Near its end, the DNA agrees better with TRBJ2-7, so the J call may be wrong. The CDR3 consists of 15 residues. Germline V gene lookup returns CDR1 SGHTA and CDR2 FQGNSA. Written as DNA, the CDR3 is TGTGCCAGCAGCTTAGGAGCGACAGGGACCTACGAGCAGTACTTC. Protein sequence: CASSLGATGTYEQYF.

Here the CDR3 reads CASSPGGTRTQYF. The CDR3 bases are TGTGCCAGCAGCCCGGGGGGGACGCGGACCCAGTACTTC. The chain recombines TRBV5-6 with TRBJ2-5, with TRBD2 identical over 8 bases. The CDR3 length is 13 residues. Germline V gene lookup returns CDR1 SGHDT and CDR2 YYEEEE. The V and J ends lost 4 bases and 7 bases, in that order; junction bases with no gene match: 6.

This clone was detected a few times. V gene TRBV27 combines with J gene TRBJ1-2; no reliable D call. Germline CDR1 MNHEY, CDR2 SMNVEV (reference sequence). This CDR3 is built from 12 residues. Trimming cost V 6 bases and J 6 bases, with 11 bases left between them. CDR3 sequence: CASRQAYDGYTF. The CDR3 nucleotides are TGTGCCAGCAGGCAGGCGTACGATGGCTACACCTTC.

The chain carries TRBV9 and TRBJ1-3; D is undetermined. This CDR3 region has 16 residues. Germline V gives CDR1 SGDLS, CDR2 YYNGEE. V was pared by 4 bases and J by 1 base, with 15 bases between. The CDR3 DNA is TGTGCCAGCAGCCCAAACAACGCGGGATCTGGAAACACCATATATTTT. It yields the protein CASSPNNAGSGNTIYF.

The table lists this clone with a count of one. The CDR3 bases are TGCGCCAGCAGTCCGAGTAACCCGAAAGAGACCCAGTACTTC. Its protein is CASSPSNPKETQYF. The rearrangement joins TRBV23-1 to TRBJ2-5; D remains unclear. TRBV23-1 is an ORF, and what it does is uncertain. This CDR3 is 14 amino acids long. V shed 4 bases and J shed 3 bases, with 12 bases lying between them.

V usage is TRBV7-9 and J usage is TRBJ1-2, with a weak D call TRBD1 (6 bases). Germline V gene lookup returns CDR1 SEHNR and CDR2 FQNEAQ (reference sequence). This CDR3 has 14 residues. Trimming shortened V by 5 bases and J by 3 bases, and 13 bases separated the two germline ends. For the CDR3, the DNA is TGTGCCAGCAGCAGGGGGGGTGGGGACTATGGCTACACCTTC. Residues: CASSRGGGDYGYTF.

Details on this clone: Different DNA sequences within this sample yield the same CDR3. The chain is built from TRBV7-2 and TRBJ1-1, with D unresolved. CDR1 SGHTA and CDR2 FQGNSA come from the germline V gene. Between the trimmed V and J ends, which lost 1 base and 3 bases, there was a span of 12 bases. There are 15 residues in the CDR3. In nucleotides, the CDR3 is TGTGCCAGCAGCTTAGTGACGGGAGGGTACACTGAAGCTTTCTTT. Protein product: CASSLVTGGYTEAFF.

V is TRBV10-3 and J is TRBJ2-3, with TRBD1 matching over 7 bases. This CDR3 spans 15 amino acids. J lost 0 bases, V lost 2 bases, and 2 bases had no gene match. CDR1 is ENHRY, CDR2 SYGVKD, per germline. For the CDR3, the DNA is TGTGCCATCAGTGAGCCGGGACAGAGCACAGATACGCAGTATTTT. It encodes CAISEPGQSTDTQYF.

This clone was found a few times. The CDR3 loop is CASSAGSGGNQPQHF. The CDR3 coding sequence is TGTGCCAGCAGCGCCGGTTCCGGGGGCAATCAGCCCCAGCATTTT. The rearrangement joins TRBV11-2 to TRBJ1-5; D not resolved. The CDR3 is 15 amino acids. Germline V lookup: CDR1 SGHAT, CDR2 FQNNGV. The V gene lost 5 bases and the J gene lost 2 bases, with 13 bases spanning the gap.

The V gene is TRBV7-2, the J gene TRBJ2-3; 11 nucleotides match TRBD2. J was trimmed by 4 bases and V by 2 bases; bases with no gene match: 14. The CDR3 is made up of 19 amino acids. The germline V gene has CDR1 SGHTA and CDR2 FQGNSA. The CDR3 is CASSLRVVASGGLADTQYF. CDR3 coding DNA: TGTGCCAGCAGCTTAAGGGTAGTGGCTAGCGGGGGGCTGGCAGATACGCAGTATTTT. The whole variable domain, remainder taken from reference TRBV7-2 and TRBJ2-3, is GAGVSQSPSNKVTEKGKDVELRCDPISGHTALYWYRQSLGQGLEFLIYFQGNSAPDKSGLPSDRFSAERTGGSVSTLTIQRTQQEDSAVYLCASSLRVVASGGLADTQYFGPGTRLTVL.

The CDR3 sequence is CASSLGSGGAYEQYF. The CDR3 DNA reads TGCGCCAGCAGCTTGGGCAGCGGGGGGGCTTACGAGCAGTACTTC. The chain is built from TRBV5-1 and TRBJ2-7; TRBD2 agrees at 10 bases. The CDR3 is 15 amino acids. Per germline, CDR1 SGHRS and CDR2 YFSETQ. Unmatched junction bases numbered 4, after V lost 0 bases and J lost 4 bases.

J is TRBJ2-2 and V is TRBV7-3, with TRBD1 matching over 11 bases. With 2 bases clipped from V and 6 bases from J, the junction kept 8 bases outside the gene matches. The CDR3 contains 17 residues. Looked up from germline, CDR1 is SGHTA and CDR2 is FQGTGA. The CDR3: CASSLPTGTGGPGELFF. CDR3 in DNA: TGTGCCAGCAGCTTACCCACCGGGACAGGGGGTCCCGGGGAGCTGTTTTTT.

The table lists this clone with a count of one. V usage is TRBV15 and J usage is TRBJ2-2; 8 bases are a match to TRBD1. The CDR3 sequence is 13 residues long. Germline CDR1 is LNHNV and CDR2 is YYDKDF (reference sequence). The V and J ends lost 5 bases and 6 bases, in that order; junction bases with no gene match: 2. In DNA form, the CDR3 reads TGTGCCACCAGCCTGGGACAGGCCGGGGAGCTGTTTTTT. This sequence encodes CATSLGQAGELFF.

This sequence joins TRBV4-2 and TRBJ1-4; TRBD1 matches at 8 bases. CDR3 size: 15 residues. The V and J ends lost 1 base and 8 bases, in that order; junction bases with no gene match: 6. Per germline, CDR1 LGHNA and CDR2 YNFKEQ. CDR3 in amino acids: CASSQVGQGPEKLFF. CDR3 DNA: TGTGCCAGCAGCCAAGTCGGACAGGGACCGGAAAAACTGTTTTTT.

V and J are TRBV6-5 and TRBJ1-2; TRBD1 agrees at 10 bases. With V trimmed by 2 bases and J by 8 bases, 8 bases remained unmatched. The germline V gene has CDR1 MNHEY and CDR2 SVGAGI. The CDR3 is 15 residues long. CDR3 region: CASSYDRGLWEGYTF. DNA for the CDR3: TGTGCCAGCAGTTACGACAGGGGGCTGTGGGAGGGCTACACCTTC.

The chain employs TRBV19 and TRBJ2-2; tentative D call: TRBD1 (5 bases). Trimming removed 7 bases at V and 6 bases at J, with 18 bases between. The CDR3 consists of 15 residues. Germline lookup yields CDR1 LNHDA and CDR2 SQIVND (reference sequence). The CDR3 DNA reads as TGTGCCAGTAATAATAAGGGGAAAGGGGCCGGGGAGCTGTTTTTT. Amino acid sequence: CASNNKGKGAGELFF.

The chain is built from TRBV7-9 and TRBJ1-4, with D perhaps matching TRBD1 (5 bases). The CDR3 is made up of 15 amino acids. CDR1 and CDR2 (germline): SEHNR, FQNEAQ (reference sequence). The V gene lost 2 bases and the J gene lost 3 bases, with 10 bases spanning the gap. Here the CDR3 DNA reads TGTGCCAGCAGCTTATTCGGGGGGGCTAATGAAAAACTGTTTTTT. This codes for CASSLFGGANEKLFF.

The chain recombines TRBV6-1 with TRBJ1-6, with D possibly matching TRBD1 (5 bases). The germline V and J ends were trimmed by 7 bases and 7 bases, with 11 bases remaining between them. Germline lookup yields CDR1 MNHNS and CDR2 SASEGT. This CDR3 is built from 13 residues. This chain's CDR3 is CASTETANSPLHF. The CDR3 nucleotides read TGTGCCAGCACGGAGACAGCCAATTCACCCCTCCACTTT.

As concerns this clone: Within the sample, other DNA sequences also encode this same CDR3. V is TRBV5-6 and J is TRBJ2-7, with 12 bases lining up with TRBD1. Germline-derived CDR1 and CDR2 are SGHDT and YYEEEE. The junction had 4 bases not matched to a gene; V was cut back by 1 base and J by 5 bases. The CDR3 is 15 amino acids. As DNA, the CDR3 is TGTGCCAGCAGCTTGCCCGGGACAGGGGGCGACGAGCAGTACTTC. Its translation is CASSLPGTGGDEQYF.

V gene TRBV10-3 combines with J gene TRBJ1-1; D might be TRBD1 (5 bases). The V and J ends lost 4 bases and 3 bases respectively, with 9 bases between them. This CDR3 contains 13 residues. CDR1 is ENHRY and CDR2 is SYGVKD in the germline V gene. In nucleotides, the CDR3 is TGTGCCATCAGTGTAAGGGGCCACACTGAAGCTTTCTTT. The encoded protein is CAISVRGHTEAFF.

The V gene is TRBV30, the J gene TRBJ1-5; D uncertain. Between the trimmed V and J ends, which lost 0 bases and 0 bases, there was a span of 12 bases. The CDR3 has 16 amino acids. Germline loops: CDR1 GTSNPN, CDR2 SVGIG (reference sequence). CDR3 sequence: CAWSVSGLSSNQPQHF. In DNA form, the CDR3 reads TGTGCCTGGAGTGTATCAGGACTGTCTAGCAATCAGCCCCAGCATTTT.